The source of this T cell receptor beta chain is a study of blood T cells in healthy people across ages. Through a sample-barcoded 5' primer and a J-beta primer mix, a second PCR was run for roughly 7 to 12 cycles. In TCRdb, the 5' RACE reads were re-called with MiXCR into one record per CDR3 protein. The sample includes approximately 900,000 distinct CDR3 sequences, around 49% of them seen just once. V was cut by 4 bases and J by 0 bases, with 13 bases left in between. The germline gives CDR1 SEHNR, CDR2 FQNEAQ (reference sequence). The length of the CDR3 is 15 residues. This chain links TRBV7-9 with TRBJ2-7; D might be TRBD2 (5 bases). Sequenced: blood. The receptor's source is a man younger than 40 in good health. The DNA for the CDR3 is TGTGCCAGCAGCTCGCGGGCGCCGCTCTCCTACGAGCAGTACTTC. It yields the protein CASSSRAPLSYEQYF.